The source of this TCR beta chain is a study of T-cell reconstitution after alpha-beta-depleted transplantation in children. The sample holds a few counts of this clonotype. Germline V gene sequence: CDR1 MNHNS, CDR2 SASEGT. Trimming removed 4 bases at V and 3 bases at J, with 13 bases between. This CDR3 is built from 15 residues. Preparing the TCRbeta library involved the use of unique molecular identifiers. TCRdb fed the PCR reads into MiXCR, producing one record per CDR3 protein. Among around 500,000 distinct CDR3 sequences listed, 23% were seen once. This clonotype was obtained from a boy younger than two who had a stem cell transplant for acute myeloid leukemia, so the T cells may come from the graft donor. The sequencing here drew on PBMCs, mostly from graft donor cells, taken 360 days after TCRalphabeta/CD19-depleted stem cell transplant. The V call is TRBV6-1, the J call TRBJ1-5; tentative D call: TRBD1 (5 bases). Here the CDR3 reads CASSVGPTVNQPQHF. Here the CDR3 DNA reads TGTGCCAGCAGTGTAGGGCCGACAGTCAATCAGCCCCAGCATTTT.